A single T cell receptor (beta chain) is shown here with its context. No antigen is known for it. No much larger clone is present one base from it, and per-base qualities are unavailable. TCRbeta CDR3 regions were amplified from genomic DNA by means of the immunoSEQ Assay, a bias-controlled multiplex PCR. On the study's bioinformatics: The number of nucleated cells in each sample was estimated by amplification of reference gene primers within the assay. Sequence reads were collapsed and filtered to measure the absolute abundance of every unique TCRbeta CDR3 rearrangement. Productive Simpson clonality was computed per sample as the square root of Simpson's diversity index over productive rearrangements. The source is immuneACCESS, and TCRdb retained only in-frame sequences with V and J called. Part of the clones is not carried over; for the studies checked, unresolved V genes explain less than half of this, and the remainder is unexplained. V and J calls and clone size come straight from that table; D and trimming were deduced from the DNA. The sample table holds 80,000 to 95,000 clones, of which about 76% were seen once. The ten largest clones capture roughly 9.8% of the sample.

Collaborating institutions collected whole blood in K2EDTA tubes following their own protocols. For TCRbeta analysis, collaborators shipped samples as frozen whole blood, isolated PBMCs, or DNA extracted from either of those sample types. This record comes from a study of blood T cell repertoires in COVID-19 (dated by TCRdb to 2019 to 2021). Regarding the complete study: Samples from collaborators originated in the United States, Italy and Spain and spanned both the acute and convalescent phases of COVID-19. The material from the prospective study consisted of cDNA or gDNA derived from T cells, B-cell-depleted T cells, or PBMCs. The dataset comprised deeply sampled blood TCRbeta repertoires from subjects exposed to, actively infected with, or recovered from COVID-19. A freely available public database, intended as a resource for researchers studying the immune response to SARS-CoV-2, is where the repertoires were released. Samples were obtained from the ongoing ImmuneRACE study (first 160 participants) and from about 1,300 subjects provided by 6 global collaborators. A de-identified subject ID, COVID-19 status, age in years and sex were almost always included in the sample metadata. Where HLA class I and class II types were available, the types were taken from metadata supplied by the sample provider, not from assay-based typing.

General study outcomes and caveats: How much clinical and demographic metadata was included differed by source and by participant, and the metadata was provided uncurated.

Per the germline V gene (reference sequence), LGHDT is the CDR1 and YNNKEL is the CDR2. Relative to germline, V is 1 base shorter and J is 3 bases shorter, with 15 bases between their ends. The CDR3 runs 16 residues from the cysteine to the phenylalanine. The only DNA kept is the CDR3, 48 bases in frame from the first base. Specimen: peripheral blood. The chain couples TRBV3-1 (or the pseudogene TRBV3-2) to TRBJ1-2, and possibly TRBD1, on 5 matching bases. The sequence was obtained from a woman aged 80 or older with acute or convalescent COVID-19. The DNA sequence is as follows: TGTGCCAGCAGCCAAGGAGGAGGGGTTAGTCACTATGGCTACACCTTC. Translated, it gives CASSQGGGVSHYGYTF.